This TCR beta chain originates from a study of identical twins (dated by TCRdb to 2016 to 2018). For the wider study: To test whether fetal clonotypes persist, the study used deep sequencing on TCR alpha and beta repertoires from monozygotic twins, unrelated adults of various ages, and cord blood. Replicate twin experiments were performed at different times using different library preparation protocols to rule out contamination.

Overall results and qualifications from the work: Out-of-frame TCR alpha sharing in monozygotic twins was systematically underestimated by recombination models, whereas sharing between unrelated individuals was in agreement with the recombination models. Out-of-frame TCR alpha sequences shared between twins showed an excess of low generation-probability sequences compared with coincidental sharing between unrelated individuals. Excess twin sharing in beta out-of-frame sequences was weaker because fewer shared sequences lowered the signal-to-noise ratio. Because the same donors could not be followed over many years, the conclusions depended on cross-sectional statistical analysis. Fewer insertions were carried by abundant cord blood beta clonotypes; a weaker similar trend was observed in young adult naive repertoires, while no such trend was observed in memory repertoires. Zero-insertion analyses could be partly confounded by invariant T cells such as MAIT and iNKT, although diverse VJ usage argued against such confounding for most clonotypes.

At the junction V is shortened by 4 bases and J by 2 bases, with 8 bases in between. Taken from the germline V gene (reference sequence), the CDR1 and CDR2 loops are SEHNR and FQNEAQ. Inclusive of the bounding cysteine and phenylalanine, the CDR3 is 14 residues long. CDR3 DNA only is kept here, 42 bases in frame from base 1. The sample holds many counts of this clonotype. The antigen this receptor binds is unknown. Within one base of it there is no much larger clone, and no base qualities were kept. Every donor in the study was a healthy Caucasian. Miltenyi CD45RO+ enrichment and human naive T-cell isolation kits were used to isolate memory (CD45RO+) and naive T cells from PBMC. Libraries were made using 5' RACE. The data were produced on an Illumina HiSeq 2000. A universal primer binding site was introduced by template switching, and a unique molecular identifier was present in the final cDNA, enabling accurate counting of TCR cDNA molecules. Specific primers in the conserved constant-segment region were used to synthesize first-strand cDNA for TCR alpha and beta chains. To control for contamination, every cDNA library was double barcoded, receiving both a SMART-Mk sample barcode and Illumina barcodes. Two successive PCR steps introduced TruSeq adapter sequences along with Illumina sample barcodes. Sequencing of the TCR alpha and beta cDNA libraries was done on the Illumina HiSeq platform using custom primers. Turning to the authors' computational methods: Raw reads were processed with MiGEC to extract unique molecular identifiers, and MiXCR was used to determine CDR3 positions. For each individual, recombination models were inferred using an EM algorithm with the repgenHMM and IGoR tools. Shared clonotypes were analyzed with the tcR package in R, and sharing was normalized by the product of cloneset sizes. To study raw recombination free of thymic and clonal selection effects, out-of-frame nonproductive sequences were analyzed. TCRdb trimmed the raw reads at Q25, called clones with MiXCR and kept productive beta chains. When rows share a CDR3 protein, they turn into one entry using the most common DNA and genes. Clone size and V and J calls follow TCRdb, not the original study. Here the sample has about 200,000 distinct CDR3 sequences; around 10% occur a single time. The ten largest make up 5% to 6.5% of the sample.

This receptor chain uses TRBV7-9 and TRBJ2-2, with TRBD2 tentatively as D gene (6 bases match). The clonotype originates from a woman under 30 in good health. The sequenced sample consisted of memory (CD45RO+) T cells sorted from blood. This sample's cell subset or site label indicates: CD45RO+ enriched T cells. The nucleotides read TGTGCCAGCAGCTCGGGGGTTAACACCGGGGAGCTGTTTTTT. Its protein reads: CASSSGVNTGELFF.